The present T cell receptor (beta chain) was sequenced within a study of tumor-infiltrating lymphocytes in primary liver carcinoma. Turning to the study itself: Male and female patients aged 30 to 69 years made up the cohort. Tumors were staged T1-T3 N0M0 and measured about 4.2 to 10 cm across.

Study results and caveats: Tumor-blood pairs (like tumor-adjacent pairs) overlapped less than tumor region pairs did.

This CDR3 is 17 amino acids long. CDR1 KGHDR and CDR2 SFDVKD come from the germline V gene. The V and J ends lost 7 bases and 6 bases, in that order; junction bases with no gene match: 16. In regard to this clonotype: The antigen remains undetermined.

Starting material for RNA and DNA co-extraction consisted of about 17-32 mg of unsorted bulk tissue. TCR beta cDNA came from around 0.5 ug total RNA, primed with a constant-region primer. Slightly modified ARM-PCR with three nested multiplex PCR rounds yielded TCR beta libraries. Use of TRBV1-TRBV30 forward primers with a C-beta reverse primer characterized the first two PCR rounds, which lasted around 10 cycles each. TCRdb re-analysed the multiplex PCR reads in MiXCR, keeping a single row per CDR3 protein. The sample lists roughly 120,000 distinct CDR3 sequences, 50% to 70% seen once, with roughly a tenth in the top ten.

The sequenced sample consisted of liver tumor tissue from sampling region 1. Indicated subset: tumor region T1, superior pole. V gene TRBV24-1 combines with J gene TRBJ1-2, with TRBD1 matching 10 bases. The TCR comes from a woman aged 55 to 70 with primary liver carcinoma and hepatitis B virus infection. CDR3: CATSGNNPGQGINGYTF. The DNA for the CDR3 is TGTGCCACCAGCGGAAATAATCCGGGACAGGGGATAAATGGCTACACCTTC.